These 27 T cell receptor beta chains were sequenced from one sample in a study of cytomegalovirus exposure and HLA in healthy donors. The PCR was carried out with 60 Vbeta primers and 13 Jbeta primers. Generated by immunoSEQ multiplex PCR, the TCRdb table keeps only in-frame clones and is missing some. The sample carries 150,000 or so clones, 77% recorded once. Sequenced sample: PBMCs. The receptors here all came from a male donor in good health and CMV-seropositive.

The gene calls are TRBV11-2 and TRBJ2-7; TRBD1 is a possible D gene (6 bases). CDR1 is SGHAT, CDR2 FQNNGV, per germline. Trimming shortened V by 3 bases and J by 2 bases, and 17 bases separated the two germline ends. This CDR3 contains 16 residues. CDR3 amino acids: CASSLISRGATYEQYF. CDR3 DNA: TGTGCCAGCAGCTTGATTAGCAGGGGTGCCACCTACGAGCAGTACTTC.

This sequence joins TRBV5-1 and TRBJ1-3; D unresolved. The germline CDR1 and CDR2 sequences are SGHRS and YFSETQ. V lost 2 bases, J lost 0 bases, and 9 bases lay in between. The CDR3 contains 15 residues. The CDR3, as DNA: TGCGCCAGCAGCTTAAGCGGTATCTCTGGAAACACCATATATTTT. Its translation: CASSLSGISGNTIYF. The full variable domain, completed using reference TRBV5-1 and TRBJ1-3, is KAGVTQTPRYLIKTRGQQVTLSCSPISGHRSVSWYQQTPGQGLQFLFEYFSETQRNKGNFPGRFSGRQFSNSRSEMNVSTLELGDSALYLCASSLSGISGNTIYFGEGSWLTVV.

The chain uses TRBV10-3 and TRBJ1-1, with 9 nucleotides matching TRBD1. The CDR3 runs to 12 residues. Germline V gives CDR1 ENHRY, CDR2 SYGVKD. With 11 bases clipped from V and 7 bases from J, the junction kept 8 bases outside the gene matches. CDR3 region: CALGDREGEAFF. For the CDR3, the DNA is TGTGCCCTCGGGGACAGGGAAGGTGAAGCTTTCTTT.

The V call is TRBV5-1, the J call TRBJ2-3, with 12 bases matching TRBD2. The trim removed 0 bases at V and 1 base at J, leaving 3 bases unmatched. CDR1 and CDR2 from the germline V gene are SGHRS and YFSETQ. The CDR3 length is 17 residues. The CDR3 loop reads CASSLALAGGGTDTQYF. The CDR3 DNA reads TGCGCCAGCAGCTTGGCCCTAGCGGGAGGGGGCACAGATACGCAGTATTTT.

This rearrangement joins TRBV5-4 to TRBJ1-2, with TRBD1 matching 9 bases. Germline V gives CDR1 SGHNT, CDR2 YYREEE (reference sequence). V trimming: 4 bases; J trimming: 4 bases; junction bases outside the gene matches: 2. This CDR3 spans 13 amino acids. In nucleotides, the CDR3 is TGTGCCAGCAGCGAGGACAGGGGCTATGGCTACACCTTC. Translation gives CASSEDRGYGYTF.

The chain uses TRBV5-6 and TRBJ2-5; the match to TRBD1 covers 9 bases. The germline CDR1 and CDR2 sequences are SGHDT and YYEEEE. This CDR3 spans 16 amino acids. J gave up 4 bases and V 5 bases, and 12 bases lay outside the gene matches. The CDR3 sequence is CASSLFRGQGIETQYF. CDR3 DNA: TGTGCCAGCAGTTTGTTCAGGGGACAGGGTATAGAGACCCAGTACTTC.

The chain joins TRBV7-9 to TRBJ2-2, with a weak D call TRBD2 (6 bases). The CDR3 sequence is 15 residues long. The ends were cut back, 0 bases at V and 5 bases at J, with 10 bases in the middle. CDR1 is SEHNR, CDR2 FQNEAQ, per germline (reference sequence). CDR3 in amino acids: CASSLAGGRTGELFF. DNA for the CDR3: TGTGCCAGCAGCTTAGCGGGAGGACGGACCGGGGAGCTGTTTTTT.

The chain recombines TRBV6-1 with TRBJ2-1; maybe TRBD1 (5 bases). CDR1 is MNHNS, CDR2 SASEGT, per germline. Trimming cost V 7 bases and J 7 bases, with 20 bases left between them. The CDR3 consists of 15 residues. CDR3 nucleotides: TGTGCCAGCACCAAGGGGCTACGAGGTACAAATGAGCAGTTCTTC. The encoded protein is CASTKGLRGTNEQFF.

The chain combines TRBV28 with TRBJ2-5; D ambiguous. V was cut by 2 bases and J by 1 base, with 8 bases left in between. Germline CDR1 and CDR2: MDHEN and SYDVKM. This CDR3 has 14 residues. The CDR3 nucleotides read TGTGCCAGCAGTTTAGCCCCACTCCAAGAGACCCAGTACTTC. Residues: CASSLAPLQETQYF.

V usage is TRBV5-6 and J usage is TRBJ2-2, with 11 bases fitting TRBD1. CDR1 is SGHDT and CDR2 is YYEEEE in the germline V gene. V shed 3 bases, J shed 6 bases, and the junction held 1 base outside the gene matches. CDR3 length: 14 residues. The CDR3 spells CASSWDRGSGELFF. CDR3 nucleotide sequence: TGTGCCAGCAGCTGGGACAGGGGGTCCGGGGAGCTGTTTTTT.

The chain couples TRBV7-9 to TRBJ2-3, with 10 nucleotides matching TRBD2. V trimming: 3 bases; J trimming: 1 base; junction bases outside the gene matches: 4. The CDR3 is 16 residues long. The V gene's germline CDR1 is SEHNR and CDR2 FQNEAQ (reference sequence). CDR3 sequence: CASSFSGTSGTDTQYF. In nucleotides, the CDR3 is TGTGCCAGCAGCTTCTCGGGGACTAGCGGCACAGATACGCAGTATTTT. Together with reference TRBV7-9 and TRBJ2-3, the CDR3 gives the full variable domain: DTGVSQNPRHKITKRGQNVTFRCDPISEHNRLYWYRQTLGQGPEFLTYFQNEAQLEKSRLLSDRFSAERPKGSFSTLEIQRTEQGDSAMYLCASSFSGTSGTDTQYFGPGTRLTVL.

This chain uses TRBV6-5 with TRBJ1-2; D might be TRBD1 (6 bases). Per germline, CDR1 MNHEY and CDR2 SVGAGI. The ends were cut back, 0 bases at V and 2 bases at J, with 10 bases in the middle. The CDR3 has 15 residues. CDR3 sequence reads: CASSYSSGANYGYTF. DNA for the CDR3: TGTGCCAGCAGTTACTCATCAGGGGCGAACTATGGCTACACCTTC.

This clone has just a few counts. The chain employs TRBV11-2 and TRBJ2-7; maybe TRBD2 (6 bases). This CDR3 is built from 15 residues. Trimming took off 5 bases at V and 4 bases at J, with 18 bases between the two ends. Per the germline V gene, CDR1 is SGHAT and CDR2 is FQNNGV. CDR3 nucleotide sequence: TGTGCCAGCAGCCCTAGTGGGGGGTTCGTGTACGAGCAGTACTTC. Translation: CASSPSGGFVYEQYF.

The chain couples TRBV5-1 to TRBJ1-3; D call uncertain. Per the germline V gene, CDR1 is SGHRS and CDR2 is YFSETQ. This CDR3 has 15 amino acids. The V end lost 3 bases, the J end lost 0 bases, and 10 bases lay between the germline ends. The CDR3 DNA follows: TGCGCCAGCAGCTGGTACGCCAGCTCTGGAAACACCATATATTTT. Translated, it gives CASSWYASSGNTIYF.

The chain links TRBV10-3 to TRBJ1-1, with TRBD1 identical over 9 bases. The CDR3 runs to 14 residues. J lost 2 bases, V lost 6 bases, and 4 bases had no gene match. Germline-derived CDR1 and CDR2 are ENHRY and SYGVKD. CDR3 DNA: TGTGCCATCAGGGACAGGGGATTAAACACTGAAGCTTTCTTT. This gives the protein CAIRDRGLNTEAFF.

V gene TRBV6-5 combines with J gene TRBJ1-1; 7 bases map to TRBD1. Unmatched junction bases numbered 6, after V lost 6 bases and J lost 11 bases. Germline V gene sequence: CDR1 MNHEY, CDR2 SVGAGI. There are 11 residues in the CDR3. CDR3 sequence reads: CASSQGESAFF. CDR3 in DNA: TGTGCCAGCAGCCAGGGGGAGTCGGCTTTCTTT.

The chain links TRBV29-1 to TRBJ2-7; 12 positions match TRBD1. Germline CDR1 is SQVTM and CDR2 is ANQGSEA. This CDR3 comprises 13 residues. The V gene end was trimmed by 4 bases and the J gene end by 7 bases; junction bases not matched to a gene: 5. The CDR3 DNA is TGCAGCGTTGGATGGGACAGGGGGCAAGAGCAGTACTTC. Translating it yields CSVGWDRGQEQYF.

The chain employs TRBV9 and TRBJ2-7, with TRBD1 identical over 10 bases. V lost 0 bases, J lost 1 base, and 1 base stayed unmatched. The CDR3 totals 15 residues. Germline values: CDR1 SGDLS, CDR2 YYNGEE. In nucleotides, the CDR3 is TGTGCCAGCAGCGTAGCGGGACAGGGGTCCTACGAGCAGTACTTC. Translation gives CASSVAGQGSYEQYF.

This chain uses TRBV5-1 with TRBJ2-1; 7 positions match TRBD2. V gave up 2 bases and J gave up 6 bases; unmatched junction bases: 5. The CDR3 is 14 amino acids. The germline V gene has CDR1 SGHRS and CDR2 YFSETQ. CDR3 region: CASSFAGVVNEQFF. As DNA, the CDR3 is TGCGCCAGCAGCTTCGCGGGAGTGGTCAATGAGCAGTTCTTC.

The chain joins TRBV11-1 to TRBJ2-7; 9 nucleotides align to TRBD1. The CDR3 contains 13 residues. Germline CDR1 reads SGHAT; CDR2 reads FQDESV (reference sequence). J was trimmed by 7 bases and V by 4 bases; bases with no gene match: 5. CDR3 sequence (DNA): TGTGCCAGCAGCTCTCACAGGGGGCGGGAGCAGTACTTC. Protein sequence: CASSSHRGREQYF.

The chain combines TRBV7-8 with TRBJ1-5; no reliable D call. V was cut by 3 bases and J by 7 bases, with 10 bases left in between. CDR3 length: 13 residues. Looked up from germline, CDR1 is SGHVS and CDR2 is FQNEAQ. CDR3 sequence: CASSLDREQPQHF. The CDR3 nucleotides read TGTGCCAGCAGCTTGGACCGGGAGCAGCCCCAGCATTTT. Filled out from reference TRBV7-8 and TRBJ1-5, the complete variable domain reads GAGVSQSPRYKVAKRGQDVALRCDPISGHVSLFWYQQALGQGPEFLTYFQNEAQLDKSGLPSDRFFAERPEGSVSTLKIQRTQQEDSAVYLCASSLDREQPQHFGDGTRLSIL.

This clone has more than one count but fewer than ten. This chain connects TRBV6-5 to TRBJ1-1; unclear D gene. V lost 4 bases and J lost 3, with 12 bases in between. Germline values: CDR1 MNHEY, CDR2 SVGAGI. The CDR3 has 14 residues. DNA for the CDR3: TGTGCCAGCAGTTCGGCGGCTTGGGACACTGAAGCTTTCTTT. Amino acid sequence: CASSSAAWDTEAFF.

This chain joins TRBV6-1 and TRBJ1-1; D is unresolved. CDR3 size: 13 residues. The V end lost 4 bases, the J end lost 5 bases, and 11 bases lay between the germline ends. Germline CDR1 MNHNS, CDR2 SASEGT. Written as DNA, the CDR3 is TGTGCCAGCAGTGTTAGCCCGTGGACTGAAGCTTTCTTT. Amino acids: CASSVSPWTEAFF.

V usage is TRBV27 and J usage is TRBJ1-1, with unresolved D. The CDR3 has 14 amino acids. Germline V gene data show CDR1 as MNHEY and CDR2 as SMNVEV (reference sequence). The V gene lost 2 bases and the J gene lost 0 bases, with 7 bases spanning the gap. The CDR3 coding sequence is TGTGCCAGCAGTTTAAACGGGATGAACACTGAAGCTTTCTTT. Protein sequence: CASSLNGMNTEAFF.

This chain connects TRBV19 to TRBJ2-3; a weak D match, TRBD2 (6 bases). The CDR3 has 13 residues. Trimming cost V 1 base and J 4 bases, with 6 bases left between them. Germline lookup yields CDR1 LNHDA and CDR2 SQIVND (reference sequence). CDR3 protein: CASSIGGADTQYF. CDR3 sequence (DNA): TGTGCCAGTAGTATAGGGGGGGCAGATACGCAGTATTTT.

The chain employs TRBV6-4 and TRBJ1-5; D not resolved. The CDR3 is 15 residues long. Trimming stripped 4 bases from V and 1 base from J, with 11 bases between. Germline V gene lookup returns CDR1 MRHNA and CDR2 SNTAGT. CDR3 in amino acids: CASSVEEGSNQPQHF. CDR3 coding DNA: TGTGCCAGCAGTGTGGAGGAAGGGAGCAATCAGCCCCAGCATTTT.

This clone was seen only a few times. The genes are TRBV5-1 and TRBJ1-1; 12 bases agree with TRBD1. J gave up 2 bases and V 0 bases, and 2 bases lay outside the gene matches. The CDR3 is 16 amino acids. The V gene's germline CDR1 is SGHRS and CDR2 YFSETQ. The CDR3 sequence is CASSLAGTGGNTEAFF. The DNA for the CDR3 is TGCGCCAGCAGCTTGGCCGGGACAGGGGGCAACACTGAAGCTTTCTTT. The whole variable domain, remainder taken from reference TRBV5-1 and TRBJ1-1, is KAGVTQTPRYLIKTRGQQVTLSCSPISGHRSVSWYQQTPGQGLQFLFEYFSETQRNKGNFPGRFSGRQFSNSRSEMNVSTLELGDSALYLCASSLAGTGGNTEAFFGQGTRLTVV.